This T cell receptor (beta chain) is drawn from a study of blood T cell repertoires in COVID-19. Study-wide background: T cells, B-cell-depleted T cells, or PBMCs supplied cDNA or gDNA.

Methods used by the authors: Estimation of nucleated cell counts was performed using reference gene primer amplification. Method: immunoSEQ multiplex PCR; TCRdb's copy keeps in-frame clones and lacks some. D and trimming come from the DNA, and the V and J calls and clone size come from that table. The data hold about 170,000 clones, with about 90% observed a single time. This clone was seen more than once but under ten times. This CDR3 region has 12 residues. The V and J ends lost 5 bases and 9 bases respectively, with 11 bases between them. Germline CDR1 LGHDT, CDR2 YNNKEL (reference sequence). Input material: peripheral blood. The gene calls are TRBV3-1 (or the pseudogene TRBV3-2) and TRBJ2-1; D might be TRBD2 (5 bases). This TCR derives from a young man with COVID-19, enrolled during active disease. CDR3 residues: CASSEREGEQFF. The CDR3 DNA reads TGTGCCAGCAGCGAACGAGAGGGTGAGCAGTTCTTC.